This TCR beta chain was found in a study of blood T cell repertoires in COVID-19. For the study at large: Sites across the United States, Italy and Spain contributed samples from acute and convalescent COVID-19.

In the study's own analysis: Amplified reference gene primers provided the basis for estimating nucleated cell counts. Generated by immunoSEQ multiplex PCR, the TCRdb table keeps only in-frame clones and is missing some. Clonal size and the V and J genes are those of that table, whereas D and trimming came from the DNA. The table has approximately 250,000 clones, 70% to 90% seen once; the top ten hold 0.75% to 1%. In its sample, this clone was seen a few times. Germline-derived CDR1 and CDR2 are SGHVS and FQNEAQ. The CDR3 covers 17 residues. V lost 0 bases to trimming and J lost 0 bases, with 12 bases between them. The study counted Cohort 3 donors as recovered given two negative PCRs, clearance, or symptom resolution.

This sequence was found in a woman under 40 who had recovered from COVID-19. Sequenced material: PBMCs or T cells enriched from blood (not recorded which). The chain combines TRBV7-8 with TRBJ1-3; a possible D gene is TRBD1 (6 bases). The CDR3 loop is CASSLAPGEYSGNTIYF. CDR3 in DNA: TGTGCCAGCAGCTTAGCCCCAGGGGAGTACTCTGGAAACACCATATATTTT.